This T cell receptor beta chain was identified in a study of post-analysis software for immune sequencing data. Study in general: Both relapsing-remitting and secondary progressive multiple sclerosis featured among the disease courses, as did progressive-relapsing multiple sclerosis.

Each TCR beta cDNA library carried unique molecular identifiers. TCRdb re-called the PCR reads through MiXCR, storing one row per CDR3 protein. The sample has approximately 730,000 distinct CDR3 sequences, 25% to 30% seen once. The length of the CDR3 is 14 residues. The V and J ends lost 0 bases and 3 bases, in that order; junction bases with no gene match: 1. Germline lookup yields CDR1 SGHRS and CDR2 YFSETQ. Study-level findings and limits: In patients, roughly five TRBV segments were more frequent than in controls, with TRBV5-6, TRBV5-1 and TRBV20-1 among them. Comparison with controls showed significantly lower normalized Chao1 diversity in multiple sclerosis patients.

Many counts were recorded for this clonotype. The antigen is undetermined. The V gene is TRBV5-1, the J gene TRBJ2-7; TRBD1 agrees at 9 bases. The sequenced sample consisted of blood. The TCR comes from a girl under 18 with multiple sclerosis. The DNA of the CDR3 is TGCGCCAGCAGCTTGGGGGACAGGGTCTACGAGCAGTACTTC. It codes for CASSLGDRVYEQYF.